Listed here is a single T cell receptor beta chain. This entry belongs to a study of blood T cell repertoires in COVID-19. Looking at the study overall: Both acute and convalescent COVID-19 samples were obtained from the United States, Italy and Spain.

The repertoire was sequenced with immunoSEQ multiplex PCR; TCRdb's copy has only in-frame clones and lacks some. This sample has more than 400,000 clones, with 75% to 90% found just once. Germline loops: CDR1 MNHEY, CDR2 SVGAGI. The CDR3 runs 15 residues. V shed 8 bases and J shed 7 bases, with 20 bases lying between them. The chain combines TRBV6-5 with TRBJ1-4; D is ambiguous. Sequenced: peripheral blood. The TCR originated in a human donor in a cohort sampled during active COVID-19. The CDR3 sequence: CASHLVGTRGEKLFF. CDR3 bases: TGTGCCAGCCATCTTGTGGGCACTCGGGGTGAAAAACTGTTTTTT.